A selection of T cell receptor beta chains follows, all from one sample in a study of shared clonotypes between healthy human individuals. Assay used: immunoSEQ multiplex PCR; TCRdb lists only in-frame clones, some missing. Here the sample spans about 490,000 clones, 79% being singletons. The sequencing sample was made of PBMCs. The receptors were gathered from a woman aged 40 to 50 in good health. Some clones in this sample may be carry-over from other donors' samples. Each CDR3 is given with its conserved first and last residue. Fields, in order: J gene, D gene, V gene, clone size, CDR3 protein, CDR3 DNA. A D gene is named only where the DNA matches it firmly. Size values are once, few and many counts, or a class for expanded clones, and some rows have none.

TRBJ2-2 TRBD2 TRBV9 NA CASSSRLAGLMGGELFF TGTGCCAGCAGCTCAAGACTAGCGGGATTGATGGGCGGGGAGCTGTTTTTT
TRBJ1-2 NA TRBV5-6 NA CASSLGRGGYTF TGTGCCAGCAGCCTGGGGAGGGGTGGCTACACCTTC
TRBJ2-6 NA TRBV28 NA CASSFGGVSGANVLTF TGTGCCAGCAGTTTTGGAGGGGTCTCTGGGGCCAACGTCCTGACTTTC
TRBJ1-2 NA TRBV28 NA CASSLSGSGGYTF TGTGCCAGCAGTTTATCTGGATCTGGGGGCTACACCTTC
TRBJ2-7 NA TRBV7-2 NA CASSLGTSGSYEQYF TGTGCCAGCAGCTTAGGGACTTCCGGATCCTACGAGCAGTACTTC
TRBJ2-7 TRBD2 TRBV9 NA CASSVGGRSPYEQYF TGTGCCAGCAGCGTAGGCGGGAGGAGTCCCTACGAGCAGTACTTC
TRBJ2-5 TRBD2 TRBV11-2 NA CASSTSGTIQETQYF TGTGCCAGCAGCACAAGCGGGACCATCCAAGAGACCCAGTACTTC
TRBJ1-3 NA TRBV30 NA CAWSTLSGNTIYF TGTGCCTGGAGTACTCTTTCTGGAAACACCATATATTTT
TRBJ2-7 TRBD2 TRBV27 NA CASSLSSGTSGYEQYF TGTGCCAGCAGTTTATCTTCCGGGACTAGCGGCTACGAGCAGTACTTC
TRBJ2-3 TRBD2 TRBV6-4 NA CASSKIAGTVTDTQYF TGTGCCAGCAGTAAGATAGCGGGAACCGTCACAGATACGCAGTATTTT
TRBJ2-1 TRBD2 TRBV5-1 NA CASSLPGGRNEQFF TGCGCCAGCAGCTTGCCGGGAGGGCGGAATGAGCAGTTCTTC
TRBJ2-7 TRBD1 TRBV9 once CASSATPGQGGYEQYF TGTGCCAGCAGCGCAACGCCGGGACAGGGGGGGTACGAGCAGTACTTC
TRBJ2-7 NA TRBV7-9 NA CASSLTAYEQYF TGTGCCAGCAGCTTAACCGCCTACGAGCAGTACTTC
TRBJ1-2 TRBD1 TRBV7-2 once CASSLDRVVSYTF TGTGCCAGCAGCCTCGACAGGGTGGTGTCCTACACCTTC
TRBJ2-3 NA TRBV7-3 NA CASSSTVSTDTQYF TGTGCCAGCAGCTCGACAGTTTCCACAGATACGCAGTATTTT
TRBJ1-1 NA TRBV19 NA CASSIYSVNTEAFF TGTGCCAGTAGTATTTACAGCGTGAACACTGAAGCTTTCTTT
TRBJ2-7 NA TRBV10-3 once CAISEFGKGNRYPYEQYF TGTGCCATCAGTGAATTTGGTAAGGGAAACAGGTACCCCTACGAGCAGTACTTC
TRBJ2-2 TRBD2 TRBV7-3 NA CASSLTITSGRNTGELFF TGTGCCAGCAGCTTAACGATCACTAGCGGAAGAAACACCGGGGAGCTGTTTTTT
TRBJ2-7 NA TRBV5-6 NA CASSPPWRDGPTYEQYF TGTGCCAGCAGCCCCCCATGGCGGGATGGGCCGACCTACGAGCAGTACTTC
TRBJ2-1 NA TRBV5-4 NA CASIRGQYQFF TGTGCCAGCATAAGGGGTCAGTACCAGTTCTTC
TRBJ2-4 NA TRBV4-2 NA CASSQVTGAGKNIQYF TGTGCCAGCAGCCAAGTGACGGGAGCCGGGAAAAACATTCAGTACTTC
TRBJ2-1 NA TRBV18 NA CASSPVALEQFF TGTGCCAGCTCACCGGTCGCGCTAGAGCAGTTCTTC
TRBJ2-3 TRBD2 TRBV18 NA CASSLHGLAAYTDTQYF TGTGCCAGCTCACTGCACGGACTAGCGGCTTACACAGATACGCAGTATTTT
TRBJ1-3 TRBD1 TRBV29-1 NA CSVEWGQGALGSSGNTIYF TGCAGCGTTGAATGGGGACAGGGGGCATTGGGGAGCTCTGGAAACACCATATATTTT
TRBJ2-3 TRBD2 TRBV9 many CASSVDSGSVADTQYF TGTGCCAGCAGCGTCGATAGCGGGAGCGTCGCAGATACGCAGTATTTT
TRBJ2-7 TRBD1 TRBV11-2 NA CASSNHGTDYEQYF TGTGCCAGCAGCAACCACGGGACAGACTACGAGCAGTACTTC
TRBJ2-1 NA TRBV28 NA CASTIRGNEQFF TGTGCCAGCACCATTCGTGGGAATGAGCAGTTCTTC
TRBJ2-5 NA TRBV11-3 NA CASSLGIHETQYF TGTGCCAGCAGCTTAGGCATTCACGAGACCCAGTACTTC
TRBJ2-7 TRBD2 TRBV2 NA CASSESSGRAVEQYF TGTGCCAGCAGTGAATCTAGCGGGAGGGCGGTCGAGCAGTACTTC
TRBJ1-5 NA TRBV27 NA CASSLFRDGQPQHF TGTGCCAGCAGTTTATTCCGGGACGGTCAGCCCCAGCATTTT
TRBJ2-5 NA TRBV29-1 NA CSVEREAQYF TGCAGCGTTGAAAGGGAGGCCCAGTACTTC
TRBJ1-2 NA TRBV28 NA CASTDRSSNYGYTF TGTGCCAGCACCGACCGGTCCTCTAACTATGGCTACACCTTC
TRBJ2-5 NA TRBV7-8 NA CASSLSRVSETQYF TGTGCCAGCAGCTTATCAAGGGTCTCGGAGACCCAGTACTTC
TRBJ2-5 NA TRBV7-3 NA CASSPQGTPQETQYF TGTGCCAGCAGCCCCCAGGGGACCCCCCAAGAGACCCAGTACTTC
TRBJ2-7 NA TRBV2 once CASSGLVVYEQYF TGTGCCAGCAGTGGGTTGGTAGTTTACGAGCAGTACTTC
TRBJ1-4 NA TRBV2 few CASSEFEGVEKLFF TGTGCCAGCAGTGAATTTGAGGGTGTCGAAAAACTGTTTTTT
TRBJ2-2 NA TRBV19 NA CATTTLGRGRAGELFF TGTGCCACCACCACCCTAGGGAGGGGGCGAGCCGGGGAGCTGTTTTTT
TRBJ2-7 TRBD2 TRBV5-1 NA CASSFSGKLGEQYF TGCGCCAGCAGCTTTAGCGGGAAGTTGGGCGAGCAGTACTTC
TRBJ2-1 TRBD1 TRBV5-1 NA CASSLSRDSNYNEQFF TGCGCCAGCAGCTTGTCCCGGGACAGCAATTACAATGAGCAGTTCTTC
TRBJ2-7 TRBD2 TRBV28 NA CASTPSGRAIYEQYF TGTGCCAGCACCCCTAGCGGGAGGGCCATCTACGAGCAGTACTTC
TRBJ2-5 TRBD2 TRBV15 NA CATSRGRLAGGPGETQYF TGTGCCACCAGCAGAGGGCGACTAGCGGGAGGGCCAGGGGAGACCCAGTACTTC
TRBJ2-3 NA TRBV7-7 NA CASSAGTASTDTQYF TGTGCTAGCAGCGCCGGGACGGCTAGCACAGATACGCAGTATTTT